The entry below gives a single T cell receptor beta chain sequence along with its context. The sample is drawn from a study of spatial heterogeneity in lung cancer. Study information: More than eight raw reads, on average, carried each unique TCR and UMI combination.

Time point denoted: sample taken at primary tumor resection. Tumor, nontumor lung or frozen PBMC supplied whole RNA that was sequenced unsorted. One entry per CDR3 protein, called by TCRdb with MiXCR from the 5' RACE reads. The profile shows approximately 1,100 distinct CDR3 sequences, 38% of them singletons. The V end was cut by 3 bases, the J end by 3 bases, with 6 bases between. Germline CDR1 reads SGHTA; CDR2 reads FQGNSA. The CDR3 length is 12 residues. This chain links TRBV7-2 with TRBJ2-7; D is ambiguous. The source of this sequence is a male donor with early-stage non-small cell lung cancer. The sequencing here drew on normal lung tissue next to the tumor, taken at surgery. The CDR3 loop reads CASSFQVYEQYF. In DNA form, the CDR3 reads TGTGCCAGCAGCTTCCAGGTCTACGAGCAGTACTTC.